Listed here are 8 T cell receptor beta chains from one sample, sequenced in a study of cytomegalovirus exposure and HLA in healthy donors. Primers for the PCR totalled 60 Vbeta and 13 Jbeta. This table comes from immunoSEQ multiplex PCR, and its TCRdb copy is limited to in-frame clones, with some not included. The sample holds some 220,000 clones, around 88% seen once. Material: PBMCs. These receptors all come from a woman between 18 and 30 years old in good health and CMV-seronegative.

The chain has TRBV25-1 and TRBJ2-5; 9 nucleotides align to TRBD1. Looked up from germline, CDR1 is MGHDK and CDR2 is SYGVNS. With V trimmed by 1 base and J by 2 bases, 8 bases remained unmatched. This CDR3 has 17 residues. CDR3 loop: CASSEFRLGQGQETQYF. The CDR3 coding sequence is TGTGCCAGCAGTGAATTCAGGCTGGGACAGGGACAAGAGACCCAGTACTTC.

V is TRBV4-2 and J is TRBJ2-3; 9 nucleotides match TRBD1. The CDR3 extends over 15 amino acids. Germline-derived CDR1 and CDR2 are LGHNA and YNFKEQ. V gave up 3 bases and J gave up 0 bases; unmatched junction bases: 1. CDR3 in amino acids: CASSHGTGSTDTQYF. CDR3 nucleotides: TGTGCCAGCAGCCACGGGACAGGGAGCACAGATACGCAGTATTTT.

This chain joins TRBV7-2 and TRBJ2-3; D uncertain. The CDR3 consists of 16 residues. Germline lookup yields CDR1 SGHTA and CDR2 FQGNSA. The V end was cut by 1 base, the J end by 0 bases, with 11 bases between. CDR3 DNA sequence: TGTGCCAGCAGCTTAGTGTTCGTCCAGAGCACAGATACGCAGTATTTT. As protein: CASSLVFVQSTDTQYF.

For the CDR3, the DNA is TGCGCCAGCAGCTTGGGGACAGGGGCGCAAGAGACCCAGTACTTC. Its translation: CASSLGTGAQETQYF. The chain joins TRBV5-1 to TRBJ2-5; TRBD1 aligns across 9 bases. The germline CDR1 and CDR2 sequences are SGHRS and YFSETQ. Trimming cost V 0 bases and J 2 bases; bases outside gene matches: 2. The CDR3 extends over 15 amino acids.

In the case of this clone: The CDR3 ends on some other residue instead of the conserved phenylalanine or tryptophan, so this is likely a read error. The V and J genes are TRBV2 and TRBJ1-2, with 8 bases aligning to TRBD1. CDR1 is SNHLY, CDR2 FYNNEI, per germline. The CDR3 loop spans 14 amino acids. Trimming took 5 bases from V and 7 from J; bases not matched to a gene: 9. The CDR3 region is CASSWDRTSPGYTL. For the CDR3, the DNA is TGTGCCAGCAGTTGGGACAGGACGTCGCCTGGCTACACCCTC.

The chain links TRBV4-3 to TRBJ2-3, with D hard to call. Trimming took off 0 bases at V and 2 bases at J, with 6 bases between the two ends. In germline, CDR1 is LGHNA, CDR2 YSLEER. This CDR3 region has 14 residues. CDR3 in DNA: TGCGCCAGCAGCCAAGATGCTAACACAGATACGCAGTATTTT. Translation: CASSQDANTDTQYF.

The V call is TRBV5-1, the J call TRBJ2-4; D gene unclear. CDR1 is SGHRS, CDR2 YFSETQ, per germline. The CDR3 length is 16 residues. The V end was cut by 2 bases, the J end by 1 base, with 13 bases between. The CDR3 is CASSFDSLQAKNIQYF. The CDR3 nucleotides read TGCGCCAGCAGCTTTGACTCGCTCCAGGCCAAAAACATTCAGTACTTC. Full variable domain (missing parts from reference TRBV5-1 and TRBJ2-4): KAGVTQTPRYLIKTRGQQVTLSCSPISGHRSVSWYQQTPGQGLQFLFEYFSETQRNKGNFPGRFSGRQFSNSRSEMNVSTLELGDSALYLCASSFDSLQAKNIQYFGAGTRLSVL.

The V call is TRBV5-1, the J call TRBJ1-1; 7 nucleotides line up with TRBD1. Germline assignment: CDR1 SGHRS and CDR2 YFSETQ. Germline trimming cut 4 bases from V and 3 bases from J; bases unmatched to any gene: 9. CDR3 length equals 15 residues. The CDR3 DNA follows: TGCGCCAGCAGCCTCGGGACAGATTTTTACACTGAAGCTTTCTTT. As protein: CASSLGTDFYTEAFF.